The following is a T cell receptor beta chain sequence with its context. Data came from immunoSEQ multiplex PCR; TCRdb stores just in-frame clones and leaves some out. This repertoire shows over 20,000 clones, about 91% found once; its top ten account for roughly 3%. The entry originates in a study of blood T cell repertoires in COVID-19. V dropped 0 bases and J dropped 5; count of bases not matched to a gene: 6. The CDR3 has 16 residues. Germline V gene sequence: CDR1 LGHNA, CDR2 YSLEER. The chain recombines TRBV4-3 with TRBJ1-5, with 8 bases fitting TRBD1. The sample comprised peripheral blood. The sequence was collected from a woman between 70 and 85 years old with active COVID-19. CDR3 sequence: CASSQEWGQEYQPQHF. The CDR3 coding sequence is TGCGCCAGCAGCCAAGAGTGGGGACAGGAGTATCAGCCCCAGCATTTT.